This record looks at one T cell receptor beta chain sequence and its context. This clonotype was counted a few times. Its antigen remains undetermined. No much larger clone exists at a distance of one base, and base qualities are not known. The data stem from a study of patients and donors after allogeneic stem cell transplantation (dated by TCRdb to 2018 to 2021). Counted from cysteine to phenylalanine, this CDR3 has 14 amino acids. The only DNA kept is the CDR3, 42 bases in frame from the first base. Relative to germline, V is 0 bases shorter and J is 4 bases shorter, with 7 bases between their ends. The CDR1 and CDR2 encoded by the germline V gene (reference sequence) are MNHNY and SVGAGI. Receptor libraries were prepared by RT-PCR. Instrument on record: NextSeq 550. The public sequencing data were trimmed at Q25 with fastp and processed into clonotypes with MiXCR by TCRdb, which kept only in-frame beta chains. Every distinct CDR3 protein forms one entry, paired with its most common genes and DNA. The sample has about 160,000 distinct CDR3 sequences on record, over 30% of them singletons. The ten largest clones add up to roughly 50% of the sample.

The TCR originated in a human donor who was either an allogeneic HSCT recipient or a stem cell or donor lymphocyte infusion donor (not recorded which). It is not recorded whose cells these are; they may come from a transplant donor. The specimen was blood, either unsorted or a sorted T cell fraction (not recorded which). Recombination linked TRBV6-6 to TRBJ1-5; the D gene is unclear. The CDR3 loop reads CASSYSLGNQPQHF. The DNA is TGTGCCAGCAGTTACTCCCTGGGTAATCAGCCCCAGCATTTT.